The 20 T cell receptor beta chains reported below all come from one sample, sequenced in a study of CD8 T cells in Susac syndrome. With random hexamers, 0.5 to 1 ug RNA was reverse transcribed. One entry per CDR3 protein results from TCRdb running MiXCR on the immunoSEQ multiplex PCR reads. The top ten clones hold more than 0.09% of a sample with about 180,000 distinct CDR3 sequences, 95% of them seen once. Material for sequencing was CD4+ T cells from PBMCs. These receptors came from a human donor with multiple sclerosis.

The J gene is TRBJ2-1, the V gene TRBV28, with D perhaps matching TRBD1 (5 bases). CDR1 is MDHEN, CDR2 SYDVKM, per germline. Trimming stripped 9 bases from V and 4 bases from J, with 10 bases between. The CDR3 is made up of 12 amino acids. This CDR3 reads CASRGGYNEQFF. As DNA, the CDR3 is TGTGCCAGTAGGGGTGGTTACAATGAGCAGTTCTTC.

This clonotype showed up just once. V gene TRBV30 combines with J gene TRBJ2-4; 10 nucleotides align to TRBD1. The CDR3 sequence is 16 residues long. V gave up 5 bases and J gave up 0 bases; unmatched junction bases: 7. CDR1 is GTSNPN and CDR2 is SVGIG in the germline V gene (reference sequence). CDR3 sequence (DNA): TGTGCCTGGGCGGGACAGGGGCCGTTAGCCAAAAACATTCAGTACTTC. It encodes CAWAGQGPLAKNIQYF.

The CDR3 sequence is CASSQRSGRTEAFF. The CDR3, as DNA: TGTGCCAGCAGCCAAAGGTCAGGGAGAACTGAAGCTTTCTTT. The genes are TRBV3-1 and TRBJ1-1; a weak D match, TRBD1 (5 bases). V dropped 2 bases and J dropped 5 bases, with 12 bases sitting between them. Germline V CDR1 and CDR2: LGHDT, YNNKEL (reference sequence). The length of the CDR3 is 14 residues. Drawing the rest from reference TRBV3-1 and TRBJ1-1, the complete variable domain is DTAVSQTPKYLVTQMGNDKSIKCEQNLGHDTMYWYKQDSKKFLKIMFSYNNKELIINETVPNRFSPKSPDKAHLNLHINSLELGDSAVYFCASSQRSGRTEAFFGQGTRLTVV.

The V call is TRBV3-1, the J call TRBJ1-5; unclear D gene. The CDR3 sequence is 13 residues long. The V gene's germline CDR1 is LGHDT and CDR2 YNNKEL (reference sequence). V was shortened by 4 bases and J by 11 bases, with 15 bases between the two germline ends. The CDR3 bases are TGTGCCAGCAGCCGCCGAGGTGGGGAGGCCCAGCATTTT. Translated: CASSRRGGEAQHF.

The chain links TRBV5-4 to TRBJ2-3; D might be TRBD1 or TRBD2, each matching 5 bases. There are 12 residues in the CDR3. Per the germline V gene, CDR1 is SGHNT and CDR2 is YYREEE (reference sequence). V lost 5 bases and J 2 bases, leaving 6 bases between the germline ends. Written as DNA, the CDR3 is TGTGCCAGCAGGGGGGACACAGATACGCAGTATTTT. Protein: CASRGDTDTQYF.

J is TRBJ1-6 and V is TRBV20-1; no reliable D call. The CDR3 length is 15 residues. Germline CDR1 and CDR2: DFQATT and SNEGSKA (reference sequence). V lost 1 base, J lost 6 bases, and 13 bases lay in between. The CDR3 coding sequence is TGCAGTGCTAGAGGAGACGGCAGAAGTAATTCACCCCTCCACTTT. Its translation is CSARGDGRSNSPLHF.

The rearrangement uses TRBV6-5 and TRBJ2-7, with D possibly being TRBD2 (6 bases). This CDR3 contains 15 residues. V shed 5 bases and J shed 7 bases, with 21 bases lying between them. Germline assignment: CDR1 MNHEY and CDR2 SVGAGI. The DNA for the CDR3 is TGTGCCAGCAGTCCGACTCCGGGACTTGTTTATGAGCAGTACTTC. Translating it yields CASSPTPGLVYEQYF.

The rearrangement links TRBV6-5 to TRBJ1-6, with D perhaps matching TRBD1 (6 bases). V gave up 7 bases and J gave up 5 bases, with 18 bases separating them. In germline, CDR1 is MNHEY, CDR2 SVGAGI. There are 16 residues in the CDR3. The DNA for the CDR3 is TGTGCCAGCACTGACTGGAGAGGGGGTAATAATTCACCCCTCCACTTT. Amino acid sequence: CASTDWRGGNNSPLHF.

This chain joins TRBV20-1 and TRBJ1-2, with 9 bases lining up with TRBD1. Unmatched junction bases numbered 8, after V lost 5 bases and J lost 7 bases. The CDR3 is 13 amino acids. Looked up from germline, CDR1 is DFQATT and CDR2 is SNEGSKA (reference sequence). CDR3 in DNA: TGCAGTGCTTATGATGTGACAGGGGGTGGCTACACCTTC. Its translation: CSAYDVTGGGYTF.

V usage is TRBV19 and J usage is TRBJ2-6; D call uncertain. The germline V and J ends were trimmed by 6 bases and 1 base, with 10 bases remaining between them. CDR3 length: 15 amino acids. Germline CDR1 and CDR2: LNHDA and SQIVND (reference sequence). The CDR3 sequence is CASSPDQSGANVLTF. CDR3 sequence (DNA): TGTGCCAGTAGCCCCGACCAATCTGGGGCCAACGTCCTGACTTTC. Full variable domain (outside the CDR3, taken from reference TRBV19 and TRBJ2-6): DGGITQSPKYLFRKEGQNVTLSCEQNLNHDAMYWYRQDPGQGLRLIYYSQIVNDFQKGDIAEGYSVSREKKESFPLTVTSAQKNPTAFYLCASSPDQSGANVLTFGAGSRLTVL.

The chain recombines TRBV4-1 with TRBJ1-2; 9 positions agree with TRBD1. This CDR3 has 14 residues. Germline V gene data show CDR1 as MGHRA and CDR2 as YSYEKL. V dropped 1 base and J dropped 5; count of bases not matched to a gene: 2. The CDR3 sequence is CASSQGQGVYGYTF. The CDR3 nucleotides are TGCGCCAGCAGCCAAGGACAGGGGGTTTATGGCTACACCTTC.

The gene calls are TRBV29-1 and TRBJ1-6; D uncertain. This CDR3 is 13 amino acids long. V shed 4 bases and J shed 4 bases, with 8 bases lying between them. CDR1 and CDR2 from the germline V gene are SQVTM and ANQGSEA. CDR3 in DNA: TGCAGCGTTGCTCTCGATTATAATTCACCCCTCCACTTT. It is translated as CSVALDYNSPLHF.

The rearrangement links TRBV18 to TRBJ2-6; possible D gene TRBD1, 7 bases. Trimming removed 2 bases from V and 3 bases from J, with 17 bases in between. CDR1 KGHSH and CDR2 LQKENI come from the germline V gene. The CDR3 is 18 residues long. For the CDR3, the DNA is TGTGCCAGCTCACCAGTTACTGGAGGGGGCATTGGGGCCAACGTCCTGACTTTC. Amino acids: CASSPVTGGGIGANVLTF.

The V gene is TRBV4-3, the J gene TRBJ2-5, with 7 bases identical to TRBD1. The J segment lost 5 bases and the V segment lost 4 bases, leaving 13 bases of the junction unmatched. Germline assignment: CDR1 LGHNA and CDR2 YSLEER. The CDR3 consists of 16 residues. The CDR3 DNA reads as TGCGCCAGCAGCCCAGGTGAAGGGGGCTATTCGGAGACCCAGTACTTC. This encodes CASSPGEGGYSETQYF.

This sequence joins TRBV4-1 and TRBJ1-1; 7 bases agree with TRBD1. The V gene end was trimmed by 1 base and the J gene end by 4 bases; junction bases not matched to a gene: 15. The CDR3 covers 18 residues. CDR1 and CDR2 (germline): MGHRA, YSYEKL. The CDR3 DNA is TGCGCCAGCAGCCAAGGTCTGGGACAGAGGTCCAGGGGCACTGAAGCTTTCTTT. This gives the protein CASSQGLGQRSRGTEAFF.

The chain joins TRBV2 to TRBJ1-2; D is possibly TRBD1 (5 bases). The germline V gene has CDR1 SNHLY and CDR2 FYNNEI. The CDR3 is 12 amino acids. Trimming stripped 11 bases from V and 5 bases from J, with 15 bases between. The DNA for the CDR3 is TGTGCCGGGGGGACGGATGGATATGGCTACACCTTC. It is translated as CAGGTDGYGYTF.

The rearrangement uses TRBV2 and TRBJ2-1; D uncertain. The ends were cut back, 3 bases at V and 0 bases at J, with 6 bases in the middle. Germline V lookup: CDR1 SNHLY, CDR2 FYNNEI. The CDR3 has 14 amino acids. As DNA, the CDR3 is TGTGCCAGCAGTGAGGGTCGCTCCTACAATGAGCAGTTCTTC. Its protein is CASSEGRSYNEQFF.

The chain recombines TRBV14 with TRBJ2-3; D is undetermined. The germline CDR1 and CDR2 sequences are SGHDN and FVKESK. The V end was cut by 0 bases, the J end by 12 bases, with 10 bases between. CDR3 length: 12 residues. The CDR3 loop reads CASSQEKGSQYF. The CDR3 DNA reads TGTGCCAGCAGCCAAGAAAAGGGTTCACAGTATTTT.

The rearrangement links TRBV3-1 to TRBJ2-7; D uncertain. The CDR3 is 16 residues long. V lost 0 bases, J lost 2 bases, and 14 bases lay in between. Germline V gives CDR1 LGHDT, CDR2 YNNKEL (reference sequence). In DNA, the CDR3 is TGTGCCAGCAGCCAAGAGATAGGACCCAAACCCTACGAGCAGTACTTC. It translates to CASSQEIGPKPYEQYF.

The chain carries TRBV20-1 and TRBJ2-4; no reliable D call. In germline, CDR1 is DFQATT, CDR2 SNEGSKA (reference sequence). V was trimmed by 5 bases and J by 1 base, leaving 12 bases between them. This CDR3 is built from 14 residues. The CDR3 sequence is CSAVRGAAKNIQYF. The CDR3 DNA reads TGCAGTGCTGTACGCGGCGCGGCCAAAAACATTCAGTACTTC.